This T cell receptor beta chain was obtained from a study of blood T cell repertoires in COVID-19. The wider study: Samples representing acute and convalescent COVID-19 were sourced from the United States, Italy and Spain. Sources were T cells, B-cell-depleted T cells, or PBMCs; the material itself was cDNA or gDNA.

The CDR3 loop spans 16 amino acids. Per the authors' pipeline: Cell counts per sample came from amplifying reference gene primers. Some clones are missing from TCRdb's copy, which holds only in-frame ones; the method was immunoSEQ multiplex PCR. D and trimming come from the DNA, and the V and J calls and clone size come from that table. The sample shows some 98,000 clones, 70% to 85% of them seen only once. The chain recombines TRBV21-1 with TRBJ1-5; the D call TRBD1 from the table was never checked on the DNA. TRBV21-1 is labeled a pseudogene. The sequence derives from a man aged 65 to 85 with active or convalescent COVID-19. Input material: peripheral blood. As DNA, the CDR3 is TGTGCCAGCAGCAAAGGGGACAGTTATAGCAATCAGCCCCAGCATTTT. This codes for CASSKGDSYSNQPQHF.